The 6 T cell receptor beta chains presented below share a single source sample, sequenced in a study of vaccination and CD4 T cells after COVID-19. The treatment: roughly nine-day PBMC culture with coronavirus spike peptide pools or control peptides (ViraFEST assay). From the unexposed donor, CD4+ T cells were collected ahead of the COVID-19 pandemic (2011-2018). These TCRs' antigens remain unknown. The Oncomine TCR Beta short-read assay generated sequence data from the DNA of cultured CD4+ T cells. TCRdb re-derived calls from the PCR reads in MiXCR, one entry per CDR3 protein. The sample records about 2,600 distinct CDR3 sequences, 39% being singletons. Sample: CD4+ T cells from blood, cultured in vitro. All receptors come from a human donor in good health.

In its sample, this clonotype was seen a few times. CDR3 region: CASSYSGIDGYTF. Here the CDR3 DNA reads TGTGCCAGCAGTTACTCAGGGATAGATGGCTACACCTTC. The chain has TRBV6-2 or TRBV6-3 and TRBJ1-2; D call uncertain. The germline gives CDR1 MNHEY, CDR2 SVGEGT. This CDR3 has 13 amino acids. Trimming pared 0 bases from V and 6 bases from J, leaving 8 bases between.

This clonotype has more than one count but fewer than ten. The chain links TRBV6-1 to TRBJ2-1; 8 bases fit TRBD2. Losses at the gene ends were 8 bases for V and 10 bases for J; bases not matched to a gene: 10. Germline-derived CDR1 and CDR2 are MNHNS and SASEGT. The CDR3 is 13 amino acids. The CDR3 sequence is CASSGGGGWEQFF. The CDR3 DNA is TGTGCCAGCTCGGGGGGGGGCGGCTGGGAGCAGTTCTTC.

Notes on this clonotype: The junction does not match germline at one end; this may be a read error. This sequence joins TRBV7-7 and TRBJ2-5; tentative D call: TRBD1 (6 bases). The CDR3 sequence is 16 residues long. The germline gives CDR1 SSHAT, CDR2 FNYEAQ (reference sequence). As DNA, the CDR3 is TGTGCTAGCAGCTTAGCATATGGGACAAACCAAGAGACCCAGTACTTC. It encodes CASSLAYGTNQETQYF.

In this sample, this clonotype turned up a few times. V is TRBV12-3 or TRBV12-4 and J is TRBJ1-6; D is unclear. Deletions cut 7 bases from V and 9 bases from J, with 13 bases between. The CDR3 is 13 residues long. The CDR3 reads CASTNTLGSPLHF. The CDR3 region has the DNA TGTGCCAGCACCAATACATTAGGTTCACCCCTCCACTTT.

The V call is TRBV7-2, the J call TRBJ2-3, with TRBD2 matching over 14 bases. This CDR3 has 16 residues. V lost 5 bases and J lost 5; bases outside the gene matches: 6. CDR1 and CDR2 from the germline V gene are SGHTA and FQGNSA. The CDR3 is CASSSRLAGGQDTQYF. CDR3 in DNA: TGTGCCAGCAGCAGTAGACTAGCGGGGGGGCAAGATACGCAGTATTTT.

The CDR3 coding sequence is TGTGCCAGCAGCTCAACCCGGGAAGGGTGGTTCGGTGAGCAGTTCTTC. Translated: CASSSTREGWFGEQFF. J is TRBJ2-1 and V is TRBV7-9; D is perhaps TRBD2 (5 bases). Germline values: CDR1 SEHNR, CDR2 FQNEAQ (reference sequence). Trimming pared 4 bases from V and 9 bases from J, leaving 22 bases between. The CDR3 spans 16 residues.